This T cell receptor (beta chain) stems from a study of persistence of HIV-infected CD4 T cells. The stimulus was an HIV-1 Gag 15-mer peptide pool, 1 ug/peptide/mL. CD4+ T cells upregulating both CD40 ligand and CD69 were sorted as responding cells. Undetectable plasma HIV-1 RNA below 50 copies/mL lasted at least 4 years. V was pared by 3 bases and J by 5 bases, with 7 bases between. CDR1 is DFQATT and CDR2 is SNEGSKA in the germline V gene (reference sequence). The CDR3 length is 11 residues. This was the immunoSEQ version 4 assay in survey mode. This table comes from immunoSEQ multiplex PCR, and its TCRdb copy is limited to in-frame clones, with some not included. The sample consists of approximately 25,000 clones, over 65% of them appearing once. This clone came up once. The antigen remains unidentified.

This TCR came from an adult man with HIV who was CMV-seropositive. The sample consisted of CD4+ T cells sorted from PBMCs after roughly 17-hour stimulation, taken from a patient who received antiretroviral therapy. The chain employs TRBV20-1 and TRBJ1-2; D remains unclear. The CDR3 protein is CSASPGYGYTF. CDR3 nucleotides: TGCAGTGCTAGCCCCGGGTATGGCTACACCTTC.